These T cell receptor beta chains were read from a single sample in a study of T cells in localized non-small cell lung cancer. This table comes from immunoSEQ multiplex PCR, and its TCRdb copy is limited to in-frame clones, with some not included. The sample yields 45,000 to 55,000 clones, about nine tenths seen once. This material consisted of peripheral blood, taken before any cancer treatment. These TCRs come from a male donor at least 60 years old with stage III squamous cell lung carcinoma. CDR3s include the opening cysteine and the closing phenylalanine or tryptophan.

length | J | V | CDR3
16 | TRBJ1-4 | TRBV5-1 | CASSPGTGGGGEKLFF
15 | TRBJ1-2 | TRBV23-1 | CASSRFSGTAYWETF
13 | TRBJ2-5 | TRBV28 | CASMGAGSETQYF
15 | TRBJ1-4 | TRBV19 | CASSLRQGENEKLFF
16 | TRBJ2-6 | TRBV28 | CASSSAGETGANVLTF
16 | TRBJ1-6 | TRBV5-4 | CASSSRTGTINSPLHF
20 | TRBJ2-4 | TRBV14 | CASSQDRRQGDPLAKNIQYF
15 | TRBJ1-1 | TRBV4-1 | CASSQEGAMGTEAFF
15 | TRBJ2-7 | TRBV19 | CASSPQGGQGTEQYF
14 | TRBJ2-1 | TRBV9 | CASSVSGQHNEQFF
14 | TRBJ2-7 | TRBV6-5 | CASSSRQGAHEQYF
17 | TRBJ2-5 | TRBV5-6 | CASSLVSGALQQETQYF
13 | TRBJ1-1 | TRBV4-2 | CASSQLQGIEAFF
10 | TRBJ1-2 | TRBV29-1 | CSVEDSGYTF
15 | TRBJ2-7 | TRBV10-2 | CASSAWTSGKNEQYF
15 | TRBJ1-5 | TRBV27 | CASSLRGEMGQPQHF
15 | TRBJ2-1 | TRBV9 | CASSSGTSGYNEQFF
15 | TRBJ2-1 | TRBV27 | CASSFFGLAHNEQFF
14 | TRBJ1-2 | TRBV15 | CATSRGTDRGDYTF
17 | TRBJ2-3 | TRBV11-3 | CASSLDPGLAGPDTQYF
17 | TRBJ2-3 | TRBV4-2 | CASSQVGVRFNTDTQYF
14 | TRBJ2-5 | TRBV2 | CASTIAAGGETQYF
15 | TRBJ2-3 | TRBV12-5 | CASGPGTGVSDTQYF
12 | TRBJ1-1 | TRBV6-5 | CASSRTGLEAFF
13 | TRBJ1-2 | TRBV7-8 | CASSPGGGSGYTF
14 | TRBJ1-5 | TRBV5-1 | CASSLGGGNQPQHF
12 | TRBJ2-7 | TRBV7-9 | CASSGSSYEQYF
13 | TRBJ1-1 | TRBV6-1 | CASSSRGESRAFF
13 | TRBJ1-3 | TRBV6-6 | CASRRDSGNTIYF
15 | TRBJ1-2 | TRBV12-5 | CASGLTALLGYGYTF
15 | TRBJ1-4 | TRBV18 | CASSPDGSGGEKLFF
17 | TRBJ2-5 | TRBV14 | CASSKGARSGTGETQYF
16 | TRBJ2-5 | TRBV7-3 | CASSSGLAGGRETQYF
14 | TRBJ1-5 | TRBV7-9 | CASSYLDRGQPQHF
15 | TRBJ2-2 | TRBV6-5 | CASSSGQGGTGELFF
17 | TRBJ1-2 | TRBV7-8 | CASSPPSAGTVNYGYTF